Listed below are T cell receptor beta chains from one sample, sequenced in a study of cytomegalovirus exposure and HLA in healthy donors. The protocol was immunoSEQ multiplex PCR, while the TCRdb copy is restricted to in-frame clones and leaves out a portion. The sample carries some 180,000 clones, 70% to 80% recorded once. Input material: PBMCs. The receptors shown here come from a man aged 18 to 30 in good health and CMV-seronegative. Each CDR3 is given with its conserved first and last residue. Fields, in order: J gene, V gene, D gene, clone size, CDR3 protein, CDR3 DNA. A D gene is named only where the DNA matches it firmly. Clone size, where shown, is once, few, many, or a class for clones that have expanded.

TRBJ2-3,TRBV7-8,TRBD2,-,CASSLELTSGGADTDTQYF,TGTGCCAGCAGCTTAGAACTGACTAGCGGGGGGGCGGACACAGATACGCAGTATTTT
TRBJ1-5,TRBV6-5,-,-,CASRSDMNQPQHF,TGTGCCAGCAGATCCGACATGAATCAGCCCCAGCATTTT
TRBJ2-7,TRBV29-1,TRBD1,-,CSVAEGTGGLYEQYF,TGCAGCGTTGCCGAAGGGACAGGGGGTTTATACGAGCAGTACTTC
TRBJ1-2,TRBV5-4,-,-,CASRPAGGGDTYGYTF,TGTGCCAGCAGGCCGGCGGGGGGTGGGGACACCTATGGCTACACCTTC
TRBJ1-6,TRBV30,-,few,CAWRRTYGLPLHF,TGTGCCTGGAGGCGGACCTACGGACTACCCCTCCACTTT
TRBJ2-7,TRBV14,-,-,CASSQDPPSYEQYF,TGTGCCAGCAGCCAAGATCCACCCAGCTACGAGCAGTACTTC
TRBJ1-1,TRBV6-1,-,once,CASNRQGGTEAFF,TGTGCCAGCAACCGACAAGGGGGCACTGAAGCTTTCTTT
TRBJ1-5,TRBV2,TRBD1,-,CASSPGQLYNQPQHF,TGTGCCAGCAGCCCGGGACAGTTATACAATCAGCCCCAGCATTTT
TRBJ2-7,TRBV13,-,-,CASSLPTEGDHEQYF,TGTGCCAGCAGTCTCCCCACAGAGGGAGACCACGAGCAGTACTTC
TRBJ2-7,TRBV28,TRBD2,-,CASSFGSGGANYEQYF,TGTGCCAGCAGTTTTGGTAGCGGGGGGGCCAACTACGAGCAGTACTTC
TRBJ2-3,TRBV7-9,TRBD2,-,CASSLGLAGAGRDTQYF,TGTGCCAGCAGCCTAGGACTAGCGGGGGCCGGTCGGGATACGCAGTATTTT
TRBJ1-6,TRBV5-1,TRBD1,once,CASSWGQGGQNSPLHF,TGCGCCAGCAGCTGGGGACAGGGAGGGCAAAATTCACCCCTCCACTTT
TRBJ2-1,TRBV2,TRBD2,-,CASSPTSGSPNEQFF,TGTGCCAGCAGTCCTACTAGCGGGAGCCCCAATGAGCAGTTCTTC
TRBJ1-1,TRBV5-6,-,few,CASSQIGGGVEAFF,TGTGCCAGCAGTCAAATCGGGGGTGGGGTTGAAGCTTTCTTT
TRBJ1-3,TRBV2,TRBD1,-,CASSTPGGSGQGSGNTIYF,TGTGCCAGCAGTACCCCCGGGGGTTCGGGACAGGGATCAGGAAACACCATATATTTT
TRBJ1-2,TRBV5-4,TRBD1,-,CASSPQGGSYGYTF,TGTGCCAGCAGCCCACAGGGGGGGTCCTATGGCTACACCTTC
TRBJ2-7,TRBV4-1,TRBD2,-,CASSQGLAVYEQYF,TGCGCCAGCAGCCAAGGACTAGCGGTTTACGAGCAGTACTTC
TRBJ2-7,TRBV1,-,-,CTSSSRLAVIYEQYF,TGCACCAGCAGCTCCCGACTAGCGGTAATCTACGAGCAGTACTTC
TRBJ1-1,TRBV4-1,TRBD1,few,CASSQEQGARTEAFF,TGCGCCAGCAGCCAGGAACAGGGGGCGAGGACTGAAGCTTTCTTT
TRBJ1-1,TRBV2,TRBD1,-,CASSFTGVPEAFF,TGTGCCAGCAGTTTTACAGGGGTTCCTGAAGCTTTCTTT
TRBJ2-5,TRBV10-1,TRBD1,few,CASRQPRDRGLQQYF,TGCGCCAGCAGGCAGCCCCGGGACAGGGGGCTTCAGCAGTACTTC
TRBJ1-6,TRBV6-5,-,-,CASSTPGELYSPLHF,TGTGCCAGCAGTACTCCAGGGGAACTTTATTCACCCCTCCACTTT
TRBJ2-2,TRBV5-1,TRBD2,-,CASSPSGLVRAGELFF,TGCGCCAGCAGCCCATCGGGACTAGTCAGGGCCGGGGAGCTGTTTTTT
TRBJ2-7,TRBV29-1,-,-,CSVEVGWGPEQYF,TGCAGCGTTGAGGTGGGATGGGGCCCGGAGCAGTACTTC
TRBJ2-7,TRBV5-4,-,-,CASSLLGGTYEQYF,TGTGCCAGCAGCTTACTAGGCGGAACCTACGAGCAGTACTTC
TRBJ2-1,TRBV9,-,few,CASSVGDSEQFF,TGTGCCAGCAGCGTAGGGGACTCTGAGCAGTTCTTC
TRBJ1-6,TRBV4-1,-,-,CASSLSGQGNSPLHF,TGCGCCAGCAGCCTCAGTGGTCAGGGGAATTCACCCCTCCACTTT
TRBJ1-2,TRBV30,-,-,CAWRKASGSQNYGYTF,TGTGCCTGGAGAAAAGCATCGGGGAGTCAAAACTATGGCTACACCTTC
TRBJ2-1,TRBV7-3,-,-,CASSIDGASNEQFF,TGTGCCAGCAGCATCGACGGAGCCTCCAATGAGCAGTTCTTC
TRBJ2-1,TRBV30,TRBD2,-,CAWRLAGGGEQFF,TGTGCCTGGAGGCTTGCGGGGGGGGGTGAGCAGTTCTTC
TRBJ2-6,TRBV5-1,TRBD1,-,CASSLGTDKYRSGANVLTF,TGCGCCAGCAGCCTAGGGACAGATAAGTACCGCTCTGGGGCCAACGTCCTGACTTTC
TRBJ2-5,TRBV7-9,TRBD2,-,CASSPGTSGRPQETQYF,TGTGCCAGCAGCCCCGGGACTAGCGGGAGGCCTCAAGAGACCCAGTACTTC
TRBJ2-7,TRBV6-6,-,-,CASSYLGPLSEQYF,TGTGCCAGCAGTTACCTTGGGCCATTATCCGAGCAGTACTTC
TRBJ2-5,TRBV19,TRBD2,-,CASSIGGTSGETQYF,TGTGCCAGTAGTATAGGGGGAACTAGCGGAGAGACCCAGTACTTC
TRBJ1-2,TRBV11-2,TRBD1,once,CASTLGGQYYGYTF,TGTGCCAGCACCCTCGGGGGACAGTACTATGGCTACACCTTC
TRBJ1-1,TRBV30,TRBD1,-,CAWSVWTGMNTEAFF,TGTGCCTGGAGTGTATGGACAGGTATGAACACTGAAGCTTTCTTT
TRBJ1-1,TRBV7-2,-,-,CASSQRGGRFTEAFF,TGTGCCAGCAGCCAAAGGGGGGGTCGTTTCACTGAAGCTTTCTTT
TRBJ1-3,TRBV5-1,-,once,CASSPFPGNTIYF,TGCGCCAGCAGCCCCTTTCCTGGAAACACCATATATTTT
TRBJ2-2,TRBV5-4,-,-,CASSRHVRGGITGELFF,TGTGCCAGCAGCCGCCATGTGAGAGGGGGAATCACCGGGGAGCTGTTTTTT
TRBJ2-7,TRBV5-1,TRBD1,-,CASSLVQMTGPTEQYF,TGCGCCAGCAGCTTGGTACAGATGACAGGGCCAACCGAGCAGTACTTC
TRBJ2-7,TRBV2,TRBD1,-,CASRGDTGAPYEQYF,TGTGCCAGCAGAGGGGACACAGGGGCACCCTACGAGCAGTACTTC
TRBJ2-1,TRBV5-4,TRBD2,-,CASSSMGRGAAYNEQFF,TGTGCCAGCAGCTCCATGGGGAGGGGAGCGGCCTACAATGAGCAGTTCTTC
TRBJ1-5,TRBV6-5,TRBD1,once,CASRLGQGAQPQHF,TGTGCCAGCAGACTTGGACAGGGGGCTCAGCCCCAGCATTTT
TRBJ2-5,TRBV5-1,-,-,CASKVGGTVETQYF,TGCGCCAGCAAGGTCGGGGGAACCGTGGAGACCCAGTACTTC
TRBJ1-1,TRBV6-4,TRBD1,-,CASSKGQAVLNTEAFF,TGTGCCAGCAGTAAGGGACAGGCAGTCTTGAACACTGAAGCTTTCTTT
TRBJ1-3,TRBV11-2,-,-,CASSLRTVTFSGNTIYF,TGTGCCAGCAGCCTGCGGACAGTGACTTTCTCTGGAAACACCATATATTTT
TRBJ2-5,TRBV2,-,few,CASSEALRGRSETQYF,TGTGCCAGCAGTGAAGCGCTTCGAGGTAGATCTGAGACCCAGTACTTC
TRBJ2-3,TRBV5-1,-,few,CASSWGDSTDTQYF,TGCGCCAGCAGCTGGGGGGACAGCACAGATACGCAGTATTTT
TRBJ2-5,TRBV6-1,-,few,CASSPWTSKAETQYF,TGTGCCAGCAGTCCCTGGACATCCAAGGCGGAGACCCAGTACTTC
TRBJ2-2,TRBV15,-,once,CATSRVVGDTGELFF,TGTGCCACCAGCAGAGTGGTCGGAGACACCGGGGAGCTGTTTTTT
TRBJ1-6,TRBV7-3,-,-,CASSFRYNSPLHF,TGTGCCAGCAGCTTTAGATATAATTCACCCCTCCACTTT
TRBJ2-3,TRBV9,TRBD2,once,CASSVGGGGPDTQYF,TGTGCCAGCAGCGTAGGTGGGGGAGGGCCAGATACGCAGTATTTT
TRBJ2-3,TRBV5-4,TRBD2,few,CASSLRRGATDTQYF,TGTGCCAGCAGCTTAAGGCGGGGGGCCACAGATACGCAGTATTTT
TRBJ1-1,TRBV28,-,once,CASSLLPSREAFF,TGTGCCAGCAGTTTATTGCCGTCGCGTGAAGCTTTCTTT
TRBJ1-5,TRBV10-3,-,-,CAISESRNNQPQHF,TGTGCCATCAGTGAGTCCCGTAACAATCAGCCCCAGCATTTT
TRBJ1-5,TRBV10-2,-,-,CASSERQAGNQPQHF,TGCGCCAGCAGTGAGCGGCAGGCTGGCAATCAGCCCCAGCATTTT
TRBJ2-3,TRBV2,TRBD2,-,CASSEGSGGFTDTQYF,TGTGCCAGCAGTGAAGGTAGCGGGGGGTTTACAGATACGCAGTATTTT
TRBJ2-7,TRBV6-5,TRBD1,-,CASSFQIGQGGSEQYF,TGTGCCAGCAGTTTCCAAATCGGACAGGGGGGTTCGGAGCAGTACTTC
TRBJ2-1,TRBV12-5,TRBD2,-,CASGRGDSYNEQFF,TGTGCTAGTGGGCGGGGGGACTCCTACAATGAGCAGTTCTTC